Each of the 15 T cell receptor beta chains below was sequenced from the same sample in a study of regulatory T cells in long-lasting Graves disease. Time point given: persistent/refractory GD, antithyroid drugs over 5 years with positive TRAb. Researchers made the TCR library from RNA that was extracted from PBMCs. In building TCR beta libraries, iRepertoire HTBI primers were used together with Arm-PCR of CDR3 regions. TCRdb analysed the multiplex PCR reads with MiXCR anew, one entry per CDR3 protein. Here the sample spans around 450,000 distinct CDR3 sequences, 20% to 25% being singletons. Sequencing used peripheral blood mononuclear cells (PBMCs), obtained when the disease was refractory, from a patient treated with antithyroid drugs. Receptors originate from a female donor with Graves disease.

V usage is TRBV5-1 and J usage is TRBJ1-3; maybe TRBD1 (6 bases). The CDR3 loop spans 16 amino acids. Germline loops: CDR1 SGHRS, CDR2 YFSETQ. V shed 5 bases and J shed 0 bases, with 15 bases lying between them. CDR3 DNA sequence: TGCGCCAGCAGTGGGGGGGCATCCAGCTCTGGAAACACCATATATTTT. Its protein is CASSGGASSSGNTIYF.

About this clonotype: This may stem from a read error, because a much larger clone lies one nucleotide away. The rearrangement links TRBV7-2 to TRBJ2-7, with 10 bases aligning to TRBD2. Germline assignment: CDR1 SGHTA and CDR2 FQGNSA. With 5 bases clipped from V and 4 bases from J, the junction kept 8 bases outside the gene matches. The CDR3 has 15 residues. This chain's CDR3 is CASSHTSGADYEQYF. The CDR3 region has the DNA TGTGCCAGCAGCCATACTAGCGGGGCTGATTACGAGCAGTACTTC.

This clonotype occurred many times. The V gene is TRBV28, the J gene TRBJ1-1; 8 bases match TRBD1. The germline gives CDR1 MDHEN, CDR2 SYDVKM. The CDR3 has 15 amino acids. V shed 6 bases, J shed 4 bases, and the junction held 10 bases outside the gene matches. CDR3 in DNA: TGTGCCAGCAGGAACCAGGGGGCGGGCGGCACTGAAGCTTTCTTT. This encodes CASRNQGAGGTEAFF.

This clonotype occurred many times. The CDR3 nucleotides are TGTGCCAGCAGTTACTCGAGTACATTTAACTATGGCTACACCTTC. As protein: CASSYSSTFNYGYTF. V usage is TRBV6-5 and J usage is TRBJ1-2; the D is unclear. Germline V gives CDR1 MNHEY, CDR2 SVGAGI. The CDR3 sequence is 15 residues long. The V and J ends lost 0 bases and 1 base respectively, with 9 bases between them.

This chain links TRBV7-9 with TRBJ1-1; 7 nucleotides match TRBD1. The CDR3 sequence is 14 residues long. Trimming cost V 2 bases and J 4 bases; bases outside gene matches: 4. Germline CDR1 and CDR2: SEHNR and FQNEAQ (reference sequence). CDR3 sequence: CASSLRGGFTEAFF. In DNA, the CDR3 is TGTGCCAGCAGCTTAAGAGGGGGCTTCACTGAAGCTTTCTTT.

This clonotype has at least ten counts. This rearrangement joins TRBV6-4 to TRBJ1-5, with 7 bases fitting TRBD1. V was pared by 5 bases and J by 7 bases, with 17 bases of the junction left unmatched. The CDR3 is 17 residues long. Germline V gene lookup returns CDR1 MRHNA and CDR2 SNTAGT. The CDR3 DNA sequence: TGTGCCAGCAGTCGCGGGACAGCACACCTCGGGCAGCAGCCCCAGCATTTT. It is translated as CASSRGTAHLGQQPQHF.

This clonotype has ten or more counts. The DNA for the CDR3 is TGTGCCAGCAGTTTAAGTCGATTCAGGGGCGTGAACACTGAAGCTTTCTTT. This gives the protein CASSLSRFRGVNTEAFF. The chain carries TRBV27 and TRBJ1-1, with a possible D match to TRBD1 (6 bases). This CDR3 has 17 amino acids. Germline V lookup: CDR1 MNHEY, CDR2 SMNVEV (reference sequence). With 2 bases removed from V and 0 bases from J, the gap between germline ends came to 16 bases.

A note on this clonotype: A much larger clone sits a single nucleotide away, making a read error possible. The chain links TRBV6-5 to TRBJ1-4; D is uncertain. The germline V gene encodes CDR1 MNHEY and CDR2 SVGAGI. The CDR3 sequence is 18 residues long. CDR3 nucleotide sequence: TGTGCCAGCAGTTATCCCGCCGTCGAAGGAGCAACTAATGAAAAACTATTTTTT. Translation: CASSYPAVEGATNEKLFF.

The chain uses TRBV4-1 and TRBJ1-5; no firm D call. CDR1 is MGHRA and CDR2 is YSYEKL in the germline V gene. The CDR3 has 15 residues. Trimming pared 4 bases from V and 7 bases from J, leaving 17 bases between. The chain's CDR3 is CASSLINRSGQPQHF. CDR3 bases: TGCGCCAGCAGCCTCATCAACAGATCTGGGCAGCCCCAGCATTTT.

The V call is TRBV20-1, the J call TRBJ1-6; 8 nucleotides match TRBD1. Germline V CDR1 and CDR2: DFQATT, SNEGSKA (reference sequence). V shed 2 bases, J shed 2 bases, and the junction held 11 bases outside the gene matches. There are 18 residues in the CDR3. The CDR3 protein is CSARRAGGLSPYNSPLHF. The CDR3, as DNA: TGCAGTGCTAGAAGAGCAGGGGGCCTTTCCCCCTATAATTCACCCCTCCACTTT.

This clonotype was seen a few times. The V call is TRBV29-1, the J call TRBJ1-1; TRBD1 matches 7 bases. The J segment lost 0 bases and the V segment lost 5 bases, leaving 9 bases of the junction unmatched. Per germline, CDR1 SQVTM and CDR2 ANQGSEA. This CDR3 has 15 amino acids. This CDR3 reads CSVMDRSILNTEAFF. The DNA for the CDR3 is TGCAGCGTTATGGACAGGAGCATATTGAACACTGAAGCTTTCTTT.

The V gene is TRBV5-1, the J gene TRBJ2-2; D is perhaps TRBD2 (5 bases). This CDR3 has 17 amino acids. Germline-derived CDR1 and CDR2 are SGHRS and YFSETQ. The V end was cut by 0 bases, the J end by 5 bases, with 17 bases between. The CDR3, as DNA: TGCGCCAGCAGCTTGGGTCCAGAGTCGGGATCGACCGGGGAGCTGTTTTTT. Its translation is CASSLGPESGSTGELFF.

A few counts support this clonotype. The genes are TRBV6-1 and TRBJ2-7; 11 positions agree with TRBD2. Germline CDR1 MNHNS, CDR2 SASEGT. With V trimmed by 6 bases and J by 4 bases, 8 bases remained unmatched. The CDR3 is 15 amino acids. The CDR3 region has the DNA TGTGCCAGCAGGGAAACTAGCGGGAGTAGATACGAGCAGTACTTC. Translation gives CASRETSGSRYEQYF.

This clonotype was counted many times. The chain employs TRBV20-1 and TRBJ2-5, with 12 nucleotides matching TRBD2. The CDR3 loop spans 14 amino acids. Germline CDR1 reads DFQATT; CDR2 reads SNEGSKA (reference sequence). V lost 5 bases, J lost 2 bases, and 3 bases stayed unmatched. The CDR3 region has the DNA TGCAGTGCTGTGACTAGCGGGGGACAAGAGACCCAGTACTTC. Translating it yields CSAVTSGGQETQYF.

This clonotype was recorded at least ten times. The CDR3 sequence: CASRPGTGEGKLFF. The CDR3 bases are TGTGCCAGCAGGCCCGGGACAGGGGAGGGGAAACTGTTTTTT. This chain uses TRBV28 with TRBJ1-4; 10 bases match TRBD1. CDR1 is MDHEN and CDR2 is SYDVKM in the germline V gene. V lost 6 bases to trimming and J lost 11 bases; unmatched junction nucleotides: 9. CDR3 length: 14 residues.